This entry is about one T cell receptor (beta chain). The antigen is unknown. These data belong to a study of blood T cells in healthy people across ages. Study conclusions and caveats: In long-lived donors, naive CD4+ cell counts and diversity exceeded those of aged donors.

The use of a sample-barcoded 5' primer and a J-beta primer mix characterized a second PCR of about 7 to 12 cycles. MiXCR, applied by TCRdb to the 5' RACE reads, yields one record per CDR3 protein. Seen here are 700,000 to 850,000 distinct CDR3 sequences, approximately 35% observed once, and the top ten hold approximately 13%. This TCR came from a man aged 18 to 29 in good health. The material sequenced was blood.

For the CDR3, the DNA is TGCAGTGCTAGAGATTTGGGACAGTATGGCTACACCTTC. Its protein is CSARDLGQYGYTF. V usage is TRBV20-1 and J usage is TRBJ1-2; 7 bases agree with TRBD1. From germline, CDR1 is DFQATT and CDR2 SNEGSKA (reference sequence). The CDR3 sequence is 13 residues long. V was clipped by 0 bases and J by 5 bases; unmatched bases: 3.